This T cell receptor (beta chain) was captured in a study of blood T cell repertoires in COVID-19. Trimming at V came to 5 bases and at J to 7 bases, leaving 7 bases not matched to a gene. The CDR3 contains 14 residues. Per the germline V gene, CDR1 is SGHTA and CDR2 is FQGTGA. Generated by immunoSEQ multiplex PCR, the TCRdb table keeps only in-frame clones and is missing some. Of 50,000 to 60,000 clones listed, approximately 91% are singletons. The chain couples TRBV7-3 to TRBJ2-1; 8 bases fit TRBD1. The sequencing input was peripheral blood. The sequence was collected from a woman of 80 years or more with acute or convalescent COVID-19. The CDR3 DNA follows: TGTGCCAGCAGCCGCCAGGGGGCACCAAATGAGCAGTTCTTC. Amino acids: CASSRQGAPNEQFF.